Included here is one T cell receptor (beta chain) sequence, with context. The data derive from a study of blood T cell repertoires in COVID-19. At the level of the study: Some COVID-19 samples were acute and others convalescent; all came from the United States, Italy and Spain. PBMCs, B-cell-depleted T cells, or T cells were the source of the cDNA or gDNA that made up the material.

Per the original data handling: Reference gene primer amplification gave nucleated cell count estimates. Using immunoSEQ multiplex PCR, the repertoire was profiled, and TCRdb retains in-frame clones only, with some absent. That table supplies the V and J calls and clone size; D and trimming were determined from the DNA. The sample has 150,000 to 200,000 clones; 80% to 90% are singletons. The material sequenced was peripheral blood. The receptor comes from a man in his fifties or sixties with active or convalescent COVID-19.

The CDR3 protein is CASSPGKSGANVLTF. In nucleotides, the CDR3 is TGTGCCAGCAGTCCAGGGAAATCTGGGGCCAACGTCCTGACTTTC. The V call is TRBV2, the J call TRBJ2-6, with a tentative D call TRBD1 (5 bases). V dropped 5 bases and J dropped 1 base, with 9 bases sitting between them. The CDR3 is 15 amino acids. The germline CDR1 and CDR2 sequences are SNHLY and FYNNEI.